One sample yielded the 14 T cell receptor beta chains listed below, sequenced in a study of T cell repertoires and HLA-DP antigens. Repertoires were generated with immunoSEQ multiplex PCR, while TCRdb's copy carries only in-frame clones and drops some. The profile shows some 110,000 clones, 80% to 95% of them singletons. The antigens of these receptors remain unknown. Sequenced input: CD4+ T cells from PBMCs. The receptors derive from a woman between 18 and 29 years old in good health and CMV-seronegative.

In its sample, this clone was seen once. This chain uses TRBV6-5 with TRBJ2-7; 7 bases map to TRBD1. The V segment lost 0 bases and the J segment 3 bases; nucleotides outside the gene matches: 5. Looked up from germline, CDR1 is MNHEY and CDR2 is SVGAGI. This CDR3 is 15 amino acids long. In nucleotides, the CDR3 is TGTGCCAGCAGTTACTCCACAGGGGTTCGCTACGAGCAGTACTTC. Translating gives CASSYSTGVRYEQYF.

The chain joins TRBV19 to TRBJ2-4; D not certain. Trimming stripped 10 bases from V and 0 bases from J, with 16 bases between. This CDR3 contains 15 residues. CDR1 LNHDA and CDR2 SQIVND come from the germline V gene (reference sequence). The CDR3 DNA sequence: TGTGCCACCTCCCGGCAGAGCTTAGCCAAAAACATTCAGTACTTC. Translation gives CATSRQSLAKNIQYF.

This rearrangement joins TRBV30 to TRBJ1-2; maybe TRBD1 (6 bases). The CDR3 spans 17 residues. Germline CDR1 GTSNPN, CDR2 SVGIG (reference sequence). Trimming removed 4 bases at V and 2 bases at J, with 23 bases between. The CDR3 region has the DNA TGTGCCTGGATATCTAGAGTAGGGGGGGGCCGAAACTATGGCTACACCTTC. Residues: CAWISRVGGGRNYGYTF.

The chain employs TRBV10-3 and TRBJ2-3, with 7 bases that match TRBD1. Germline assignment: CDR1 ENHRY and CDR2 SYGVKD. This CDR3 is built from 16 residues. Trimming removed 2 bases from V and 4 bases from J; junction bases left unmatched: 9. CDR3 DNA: TGTGCCATCAGTGAGCCGACAGGGCCGACCCCAGATACGCAGTATTTT. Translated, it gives CAISEPTGPTPDTQYF.

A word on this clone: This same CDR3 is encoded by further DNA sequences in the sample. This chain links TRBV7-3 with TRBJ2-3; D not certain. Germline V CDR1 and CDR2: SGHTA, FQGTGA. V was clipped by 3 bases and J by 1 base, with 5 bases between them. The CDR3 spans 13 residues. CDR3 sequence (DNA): TGTGCCAGCAGCTTCCAGGGCACAGATACGCAGTATTTT. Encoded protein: CASSFQGTDTQYF. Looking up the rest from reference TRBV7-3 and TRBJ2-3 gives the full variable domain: GAGVSQTPSNKVTEKGKYVELRCDPISGHTALYWYRQSLGQGPEFLIYFQGTGAADDSGLPNDRFFAVRPEGSVSTLKIQRTERGDSAVYLCASSFQGTDTQYFGPGTRLTVL.

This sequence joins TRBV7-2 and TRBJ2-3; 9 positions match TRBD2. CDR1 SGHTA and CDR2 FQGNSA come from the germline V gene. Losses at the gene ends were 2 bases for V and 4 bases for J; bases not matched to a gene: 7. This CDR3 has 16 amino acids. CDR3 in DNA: TGTGCCAGCAGCTTACAGGCTAGCGGGGTTGCAGATACGCAGTATTTT. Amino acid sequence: CASSLQASGVADTQYF. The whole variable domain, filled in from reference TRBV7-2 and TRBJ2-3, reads GAGVSQSPSNKVTEKGKDVELRCDPISGHTALYWYRQSLGQGLEFLIYFQGNSAPDKSGLPSDRFSAERTGGSVSTLTIQRTQQEDSAVYLCASSLQASGVADTQYFGPGTRLTVL.

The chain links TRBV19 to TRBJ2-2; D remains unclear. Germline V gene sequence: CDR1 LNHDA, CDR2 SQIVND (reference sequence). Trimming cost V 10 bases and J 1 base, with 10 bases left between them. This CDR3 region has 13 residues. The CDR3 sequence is CATRIRNTGELFF. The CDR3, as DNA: TGTGCCACCCGTATCCGGAACACCGGGGAGCTGTTTTTT.

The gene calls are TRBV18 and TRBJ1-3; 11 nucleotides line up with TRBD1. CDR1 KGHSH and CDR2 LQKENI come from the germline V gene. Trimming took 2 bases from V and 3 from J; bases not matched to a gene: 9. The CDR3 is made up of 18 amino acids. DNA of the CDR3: TGTGCCAGCTCACCATTTACCGGACAGGGGGCAGGTGGAAACACCATATATTTT. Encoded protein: CASSPFTGQGAGGNTIYF. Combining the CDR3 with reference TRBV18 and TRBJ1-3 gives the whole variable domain NAGVMQNPRHLVRRRGQEARLRCSPMKGHSHVYWYRQLPEEGLKFMVYLQKENIIDESGMPKERFSAEFPKEGPSILRIQQVVRGDSAAYFCASSPFTGQGAGGNTIYFGEGSWLTVV.

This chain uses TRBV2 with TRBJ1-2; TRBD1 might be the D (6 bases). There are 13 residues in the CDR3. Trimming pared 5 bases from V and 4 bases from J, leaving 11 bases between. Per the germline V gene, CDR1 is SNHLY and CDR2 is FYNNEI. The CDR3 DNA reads TGTGCCAGCAGTCTCAGGGGAGTCTATGGCTACACCTTC. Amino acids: CASSLRGVYGYTF.

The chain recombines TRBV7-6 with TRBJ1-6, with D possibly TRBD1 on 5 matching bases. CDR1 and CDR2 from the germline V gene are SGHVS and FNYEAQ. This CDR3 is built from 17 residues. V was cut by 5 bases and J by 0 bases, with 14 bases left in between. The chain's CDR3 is CASSAGLRGSYNSPLHF. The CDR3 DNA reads TGTGCCAGCAGCGCCGGACTGAGGGGCTCCTATAATTCACCCCTCCACTTT.

In DNA form, the CDR3 reads TGTGCCAGCTCACCACCCACAGGGGGCTCCGGGGAGCTGTTTTTT. Its protein product is CASSPPTGGSGELFF. The gene calls are TRBV18 and TRBJ2-2; TRBD1 matches at 9 bases. CDR1 KGHSH and CDR2 LQKENI come from the germline V gene. The CDR3 spans 15 residues. The J segment lost 6 bases and the V segment lost 0 bases, leaving 2 bases of the junction unmatched.

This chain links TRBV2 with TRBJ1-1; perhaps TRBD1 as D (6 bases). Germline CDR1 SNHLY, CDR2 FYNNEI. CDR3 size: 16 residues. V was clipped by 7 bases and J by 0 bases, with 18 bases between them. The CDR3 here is CASKDSIRGVNTEAFF. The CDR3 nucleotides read TGTGCCAGCAAGGATTCCATCAGGGGTGTGAACACTGAAGCTTTCTTT.

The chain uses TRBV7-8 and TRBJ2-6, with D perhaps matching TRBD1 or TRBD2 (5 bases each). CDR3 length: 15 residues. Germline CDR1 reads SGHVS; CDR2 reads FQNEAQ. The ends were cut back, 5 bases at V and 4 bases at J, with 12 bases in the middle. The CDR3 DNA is TGTGCCAGCAGCCTAGAGGGGCAGGGGGCCAACGTCCTGACTTTC. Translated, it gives CASSLEGQGANVLTF.

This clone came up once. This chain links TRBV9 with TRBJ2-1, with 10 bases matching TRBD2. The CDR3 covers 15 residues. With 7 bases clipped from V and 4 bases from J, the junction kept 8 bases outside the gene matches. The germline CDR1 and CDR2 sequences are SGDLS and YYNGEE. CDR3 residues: CASQQGTSEYNEQFF. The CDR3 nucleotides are TGTGCCAGCCAGCAGGGGACTAGCGAATACAATGAGCAGTTCTTC.